The T cell receptor (beta chain) described here comes from a study of control samples from healthy donors and cancer patients. The CDR3 totals 15 residues. V gave up 1 base and J gave up 7 bases, with 14 bases separating them. From germline, CDR1 is LNHDA and CDR2 SQIVND (reference sequence). Profiling relied on immunoSEQ multiplex PCR, and the TCRdb table lists in-frame clones only, not all of them. The sample has 90,000 to 150,000 clones, about 91% seen once. The chain links TRBV19 to TRBJ1-5; no firm D call. Sequencing input: blood. The clonotype originates from a man aged 40-49 years in good health. As DNA, the CDR3 is TGTGCCAGTAGTATAGGGGAGGTGGCGGGGCAGCCCCAGCATTTT. It translates to CASSIGEVAGQPQHF. The complete variable domain, with remaining parts taken from reference TRBV19 and TRBJ1-5, reads DGGITQSPKYLFRKEGQNVTLSCEQNLNHDAMYWYRQDPGQGLRLIYYSQIVNDFQKGDIAEGYSVSREKKESFPLTVTSAQKNPTAFYLCASSIGEVAGQPQHFGDGTRLSIL.